This T cell receptor beta chain was recovered during a study of human T cells and chemical hapten exposure. TCRdb re-called the RACE reads through MiXCR, storing one row per CDR3 protein. Here the sample spans under 100,000 distinct CDR3 sequences, 9.5% to 12% being singletons. The time point: patch test 2, 6 weeks after DPC sensitization. Treatment defined: therapeutic diphenylcyclopropenone sensitization with weekly scalp DPC. Per germline, CDR1 GTSNPN and CDR2 SVGIG (reference sequence). Losses at the gene ends were 0 bases for V and 4 bases for J; bases not matched to a gene: 12. The CDR3 sequence is 17 residues long.

The source was whole blood, collected in connection with sensitization to the hapten diphenylcyclopropenone (DPC). The rearrangement uses TRBV30 and TRBJ1-3, with TRBD1 matching over 7 bases. The clonotype comes from a woman aged 40 to 55 with alopecia areata. Some clones in this sample may be carry-over from other donors' samples. As DNA, the CDR3 is TGTGCCTGGAGTGTAGGGGTAGGGACAGTAAAAGGAAACACCATATATTTT. It yields the protein CAWSVGVGTVKGNTIYF.